The TCR beta chain described here comes from a study of CD8+ T cells in alopecia areata. The sample's treatment: oral pan-JAK inhibitor, 5-10 mg twice daily. This clone was found many times. The CDR3 extends over 15 amino acids. J lost 1 base, V lost 5 bases, and 6 bases had no gene match. The germline CDR1 and CDR2 sequences are MNHEY and SMNVEV (reference sequence). Sequencing used cDNA as its template, made by extracting RNA and reverse transcribing it. Assay: immunoSEQ multiplex PCR; the TCRdb copy retains only in-frame clones and omits some. This table has hundreds of thousands of clones, 66% appearing once.

This sequence was found in a human donor with alopecia areata. V is TRBV27 and J is TRBJ2-3; the match to TRBD2 covers 7 bases. The specimen comprised CD4+ T cells sorted from blood, sampled at approximately week 44, from a patient treated with tofacitinib. The CDR3 spells CASSPTSSRTDTQYF. The CDR3 DNA is TGTGCCAGCAGTCCGACTAGCTCCCGCACAGATACGCAGTATTTT.